The clone carrying this TCR beta chain occurred a few times. Its antigen remains unknown. The data belong to a study of identical twins. Using its own MiXCR run on the 5' RACE reads, TCRdb lists one record per CDR3 protein. Among some 1,600,000 distinct CDR3 sequences listed, less than 35% were seen once. Healthy Caucasians supplied all donations. Overall study findings and caveats: Twin sharing of out-of-frame TCR alpha was underestimated by models in monozygotic pairs. With abundant cord blood beta clonotypes, insertions were fewer; memory repertoires showed no such pattern.

After removal of 1 base from V and 9 bases from J, the junction contained 12 bases not matched to a gene. This CDR3 has 16 amino acids. CDR1 is DFQATT, CDR2 SNEGSKA, per germline (reference sequence). Sequencing was carried out using cord blood. The gene calls are TRBV20-1 and TRBJ1-5; 10 bases line up with TRBD1. The receptor's source is a newborn girl in good health. The DNA for the CDR3 is TGCAGTGCTAGAGGGACAGGGGGAATCGGGATTTGGCCCCAGCATTTT. It is translated as CSARGTGGIGIWPQHF.